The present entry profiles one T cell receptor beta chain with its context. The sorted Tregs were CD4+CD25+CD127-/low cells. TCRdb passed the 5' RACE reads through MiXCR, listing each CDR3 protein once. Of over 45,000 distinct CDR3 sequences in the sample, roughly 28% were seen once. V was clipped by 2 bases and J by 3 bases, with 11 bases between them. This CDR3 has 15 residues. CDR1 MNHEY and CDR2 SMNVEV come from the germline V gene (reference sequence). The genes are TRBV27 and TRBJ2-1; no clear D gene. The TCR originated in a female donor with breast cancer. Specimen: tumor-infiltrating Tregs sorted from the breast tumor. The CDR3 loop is CASSLGRNNYNEQFF. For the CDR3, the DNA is TGTGCCAGCAGTTTAGGTAGAAACAACTACAATGAGCAGTTCTTC.